These T cell receptor beta chains were read from a single sample in a study of blood T cell repertoires in COVID-19. The protocol was immunoSEQ multiplex PCR, while the TCRdb copy is restricted to in-frame clones and leaves out a portion. The data show roughly 220,000 clones, around 84% seen once. Sequencing used peripheral blood. Every receptor here comes from a woman aged 60-70 years who had recovered from COVID-19. Both conserved end residues are part of each CDR3. D genes are given only for firm matches. Clone size is shown for a subset of rows, as once, few, many or a class of expanded clone.

V gene: TRBV6-5; clone size: .; J gene: TRBJ2-1; D gene: TRBD2; CDR3 protein: CASTIWRGAGEVFF; CDR3 DNA: TGTGCCAGCACAATTTGGCGGGGGGCCGGGGAGGTTTTCTTC
V gene: TRBV6-5; clone size: .; J gene: TRBJ1-4; D gene: .; CDR3 protein: CASSYSGEKLFF; CDR3 DNA: TGTGCCAGCAGTTACTCGGGCGAAAAACTGTTTTTT
V gene: TRBV2; clone size: .; J gene: TRBJ1-5; D gene: TRBD1; CDR3 protein: CASSAHRGSNQPQHF; CDR3 DNA: TGTGCCAGCAGTGCTCACAGGGGGAGCAATCAGCCCCAGCATTTT
V gene: TRBV6-1; clone size: .; J gene: TRBJ2-5; D gene: .; CDR3 protein: CASSEDRVQETQYF; CDR3 DNA: TGTGCCAGCAGTGAAGACAGGGTTCAAGAGACCCAGTACTTC
V gene: TRBV25-1; clone size: .; J gene: TRBJ1-2; D gene: TRBD1; CDR3 protein: CASNRQGDYGYTF; CDR3 DNA: TGTGCCAGCAACCGACAGGGCGACTATGGCTACACCTTC
V gene: TRBV5-1; clone size: few; J gene: TRBJ1-2; D gene: TRBD1; CDR3 protein: CASSRDRGSYGYTF; CDR3 DNA: TGCGCCAGCAGCAGGGACAGGGGGTCGTATGGCTACACCTTC
V gene: TRBV7-2; clone size: .; J gene: TRBJ2-2; D gene: .; CDR3 protein: CASSPTRGRGELFF; CDR3 DNA: TGTGCCAGCAGCCCGACTAGGGGGCGGGGGGAGCTGTTTTTT
V gene: TRBV9; clone size: .; J gene: TRBJ1-6; D gene: .; CDR3 protein: CASSEGGDSPLHF; CDR3 DNA: TGTGCCAGCAGCGAGGGCGGGGATTCACCCCTCCACTTT
V gene: TRBV30; clone size: .; J gene: TRBJ2-1; D gene: .; CDR3 protein: CAWSVAFNEQFF; CDR3 DNA: TGTGCCTGGAGTGTAGCTTTCAATGAGCAGTTCTTC
V gene: TRBV6-5; clone size: .; J gene: TRBJ1-1; D gene: .; CDR3 protein: CASSRLPNTEAFF; CDR3 DNA: TGTGCCAGCTCACGACTTCCGAACACTGAAGCTTTCTTT